This passage covers 27 T cell receptor beta chains from one sample sequenced in a study of blood T cell repertoires in COVID-19. The method was immunoSEQ multiplex PCR; TCRdb's version includes in-frame clones alone and lacks a portion of them. Of a few hundred thousand clones listed, around 89% are singletons. The material sequenced was PBMCs or T cells enriched from blood (not recorded which). All receptors derive from a woman aged 18 to 35 in a cohort exposed to, infected with or recovered from COVID-19 (not recorded which).

This chain links TRBV6-5 with TRBJ2-5, with 7 bases fitting TRBD2. The CDR3 spans 15 residues. CDR1 and CDR2 from the germline V gene are MNHEY and SVGAGI. J gave up 5 bases and V 8 bases, and 14 bases lay outside the gene matches. The CDR3 protein is CASQQPLGEGETQYF. The DNA for the CDR3 is TGTGCCAGCCAGCAACCTTTAGGGGAGGGGGAGACCCAGTACTTC.

The V and J genes are TRBV3-1 (or the pseudogene TRBV3-2) and TRBJ1-4; the D gene is possibly TRBD1 (6 bases). The V end was cut by 3 bases, the J end by 8 bases, with 16 bases between. The CDR3 extends over 15 amino acids. Germline CDR1 and CDR2: LGHDT and YNNKEL (reference sequence). The CDR3 region is CASSHRDRFWEKLFF. The CDR3 DNA follows: TGTGCCAGCAGCCACAGAGACAGGTTTTGGGAAAAACTGTTTTTT.

This clone was counted a single time. The chain joins TRBV11-3 to TRBJ2-5; 9 bases are a match to TRBD2. Germline assignment: CDR1 SGHNT and CDR2 YENEEA. The CDR3 covers 16 residues. With V trimmed by 1 base and J by 5 bases, 8 bases remained unmatched. The CDR3 nucleotides are TGTGCCAGCAGCTTAGTAGCGGGAGTACCGGGGGAGACCCAGTACTTC. Protein: CASSLVAGVPGETQYF. Looking up the rest from reference TRBV11-3 and TRBJ2-5 gives the full variable domain: EAGVVQSPRYKIIEKKQPVAFWCNPISGHNTLYWYLQNLGQGPELLIRYENEEAVDDSQLPKDRFSAERLKGVDSTLKIQPAELGDSAVYLCASSLVAGVPGETQYFGPGTRLLVL.

This chain links TRBV28 with TRBJ1-5; tentative D call: TRBD1 (5 bases). V dropped 5 bases and J dropped 7 bases, with 18 bases sitting between them. There are 15 residues in the CDR3. Germline values: CDR1 MDHEN, CDR2 SYDVKM. CDR3 in amino acids: CASSPPGRGYQPQHF. The CDR3 DNA sequence: TGTGCCAGCAGTCCTCCGGGGAGGGGATACCAGCCCCAGCATTTT.

This clone was picked up one time. The chain links TRBV10-2 to TRBJ1-2; D remains ambiguous. The CDR3 totals 12 residues. Germline CDR1 WSHSY, CDR2 SAAADI. V gave up 2 bases and J gave up 7 bases, with 8 bases separating them. The CDR3 sequence: CASSETVFGYTF. CDR3 nucleotides: TGCGCCAGCAGTGAGACTGTTTTTGGCTACACCTTC.

The chain links TRBV27 to TRBJ1-4; 9 bases fit TRBD1. The germline V gene encodes CDR1 MNHEY and CDR2 SMNVEV (reference sequence). V shed 5 bases and J 8 bases; nucleotides not matched to a gene: 6. The CDR3 is 14 residues long. The CDR3 DNA sequence: TGTGCCAGCAGTCTAAACAGGGGGCAAGAAAAACTGTTTTTT. Its translation is CASSLNRGQEKLFF.

The gene calls are TRBV6-5 and TRBJ2-1, with 8 bases lining up with TRBD1. CDR1 is MNHEY, CDR2 SVGAGI, per germline. V lost 4 bases and J lost 6; bases outside the gene matches: 8. The CDR3 has 15 residues. In DNA, the CDR3 is TGTGCCAGCAGTTCGGGACAGGCGTTTCGCAATGAGCAGTTCTTC. Amino acid sequence: CASSSGQAFRNEQFF.

The rearrangement uses TRBV30 and TRBJ1-2; unclear D gene. Trimming took off 0 bases at V and 4 bases at J, with 9 bases between the two ends. This CDR3 comprises 13 residues. The germline V gene encodes CDR1 GTSNPN and CDR2 SVGIG (reference sequence). Written as DNA, the CDR3 is TGTGCCTGGAGTGTACTGGGGAGCTATGGCTACACCTTC. This encodes CAWSVLGSYGYTF.

The count of this clone is one. This chain connects TRBV5-1 to TRBJ2-5; 9 nucleotides agree with TRBD2. The junction had 9 bases not matched to a gene; V was cut back by 4 bases and J by 2 bases. Germline V gene data show CDR1 as SGHRS and CDR2 as YFSETQ. CDR3 length: 16 amino acids. The CDR3 sequence: CASSQGLAGSQETQYF. The CDR3 DNA follows: TGCGCCAGCAGCCAGGGACTAGCCGGGTCGCAAGAGACCCAGTACTTC.

This clone appeared a single time. The chain employs TRBV18 and TRBJ1-3; D possibly corresponds to TRBD1 (6 bases). CDR1 and CDR2 from the germline V gene are KGHSH and LQKENI. This CDR3 is 17 amino acids long. The V gene lost 3 bases and the J gene lost 0 bases, with 15 bases spanning the gap. CDR3: CASSPGRGASSGNTIYF. The CDR3 DNA reads TGTGCCAGCTCACCGGGCCGGGGGGCCAGCTCTGGAAACACCATATATTTT.

The chain recombines TRBV27 with TRBJ2-2; D possibly corresponds to TRBD2 (6 bases). This CDR3 is built from 15 residues. Trimming left V 8 bases short and J 5 bases short, with 18 bases between. Germline loops: CDR1 MNHEY, CDR2 SMNVEV (reference sequence). Here the CDR3 reads CASGATSGSTGELFF. CDR3 bases: TGTGCCAGCGGAGCGACAAGCGGGTCGACCGGGGAGCTGTTTTTT.

The genes are TRBV10-2 and TRBJ2-7; unclear D gene. The CDR3 runs to 13 residues. V was cut by 7 bases and J by 3 bases, with 13 bases left in between. From germline, CDR1 is WSHSY and CDR2 SAAADI. This CDR3 is CASTQTARYEQYF. CDR3 DNA: TGCGCCAGCACCCAGACTGCCCGCTACGAGCAGTACTTC.

This clone occurred once. The V gene is TRBV7-3, the J gene TRBJ1-1, with D unclear. Trimming left V 4 bases short and J 2 bases short, with 14 bases between. The CDR3 runs to 15 residues. Germline CDR1 is SGHTA and CDR2 is FQGTGA. CDR3 amino acids: CASSSNGIGNTEAFF. The CDR3 bases are TGTGCCAGCAGCTCGAACGGGATCGGAAACACTGAAGCTTTCTTT.

This chain links TRBV21-1 with TRBJ2-3; TRBD1 reflects the table's D call only, with no check against the DNA. TRBV21-1 is shown as a pseudogene. The CDR3 has 16 residues. CDR3 amino acids: CASSKEQDTFTDTQYF. The CDR3 DNA follows: TGTGCCAGCAGCAAAGAACAGGACACCTTCACAGATACGCAGTATTTT.

V usage is TRBV10-3 and J usage is TRBJ2-1, with 9 bases that match TRBD2. The CDR3 is made up of 16 amino acids. The germline V gene has CDR1 ENHRY and CDR2 SYGVKD. Trimming cost V 6 bases and J 4 bases; bases outside gene matches: 10. The CDR3 region is CAISDLRAGGYNEQFF. The CDR3 DNA follows: TGTGCCATCAGCGACTTGAGGGCGGGAGGGTACAATGAGCAGTTCTTC.

The V call is TRBV15, the J call TRBJ1-2; D perhaps matches TRBD1 (5 bases). This CDR3 comprises 15 residues. V lost 5 bases, J lost 5 bases, and 18 bases lay in between. Germline CDR1 LNHNV, CDR2 YYDKDF (reference sequence). The CDR3 DNA reads TGTGCCACCAGCGTACCCTCCCCGACAGCGTATGGCTACACCTTC. It encodes CATSVPSPTAYGYTF.

This clone came up once. The chain employs TRBV5-4 and TRBJ2-6, with D possibly being TRBD1 (5 bases). CDR3 length: 15 residues. Germline V gene sequence: CDR1 SGHNT, CDR2 YYREEE (reference sequence). The V and J ends lost 1 base and 2 bases respectively, with 7 bases between them. This CDR3 is CASSLFRAGANVLTF. The DNA for the CDR3 is TGTGCCAGCAGCTTGTTCAGGGCTGGGGCCAACGTCCTGACTTTC.

The chain joins TRBV11-3 to TRBJ2-7; TRBD1 is a possible D gene (5 bases). The CDR3 has 15 amino acids. The V end was cut by 4 bases, the J end by 2 bases, with 15 bases between. Germline values: CDR1 SGHNT, CDR2 YENEEA. CDR3 sequence: CASSSPSRETYEQYF. The CDR3 bases are TGTGCCAGCAGCTCGCCGTCCAGGGAAACCTACGAGCAGTACTTC.

The chain has TRBV2 and TRBJ2-3, with TRBD2 matching 8 bases. CDR3 size: 16 residues. From germline, CDR1 is SNHLY and CDR2 FYNNEI. Germline trimming cut 6 bases from V and 5 bases from J; bases unmatched to any gene: 13. In DNA, the CDR3 is TGTGCCAGCAGCGAGCCCGGGACTAGGGAAGGAGATACGCAGTATTTT. This gives the protein CASSEPGTREGDTQYF. The full variable domain, with the rest looked up from reference TRBV2 and TRBJ2-3, is EPEVTQTPSHQVTQMGQEVILRCVPISNHLYFYWYRQILGQKVEFLVSFYNNEISEKSEIFDDQFSVERPDGSNFTLKIRSTKLEDSAMYFCASSEPGTREGDTQYFGPGTRLTVL.

The chain carries TRBV10-3 and TRBJ1-5, with 11 nucleotides matching TRBD1. The CDR3 is made up of 17 amino acids. Germline-derived CDR1 and CDR2 are ENHRY and SYGVKD. V lost 5 bases, J lost 1 base, and 7 bases stayed unmatched. The CDR3 region has the DNA TGTGCCATCAGTCAGGCGGGGACAGGGGGGAGCAATCAGCCCCAGCATTTT. Residues: CAISQAGTGGSNQPQHF.

This clone has a single count. This chain joins TRBV24-1 and TRBJ2-5; D is uncertain. CDR1 is KGHDR, CDR2 SFDVKD, per germline. The germline V and J ends were trimmed by 2 bases and 1 base, with 7 bases remaining between them. The CDR3 runs to 14 residues. CDR3 nucleotides: TGTGCCACCAGTGATTGGGCTGGCCAAGAGACCCAGTACTTC. It encodes CATSDWAGQETQYF.

This chain links TRBV9 with TRBJ2-7, with D perhaps TRBD2 (5 bases). The CDR3 is 14 residues long. V lost 4 bases to trimming and J lost 0 bases, with 11 bases between them. Germline-derived CDR1 and CDR2 are SGDLS and YYNGEE. In nucleotides, the CDR3 is TGTGCCAGCAGCCCAATAGGGAGCTCCTACGAGCAGTACTTC. It encodes CASSPIGSSYEQYF.

This clone was seen only a few times. The chain has TRBV5-4 and TRBJ2-1, with D perhaps TRBD2 (5 bases). The germline CDR1 and CDR2 sequences are SGHNT and YYREEE (reference sequence). The CDR3 is 12 residues long. V was trimmed by 3 bases and J by 7 bases, leaving 8 bases between them. CDR3 protein: CASSSWRNEQFF. In DNA form, the CDR3 reads TGTGCCAGCAGCTCTTGGAGGAATGAGCAGTTCTTC.

V usage is TRBV2 and J usage is TRBJ1-3; the D is unclear. Germline loops: CDR1 SNHLY, CDR2 FYNNEI. The CDR3 length is 13 residues. Trimming removed 4 bases from V and 0 bases from J, with 4 bases in between. The CDR3 protein is CASSASSGNTIYF. CDR3 sequence (DNA): TGTGCCAGCAGTGCCAGCTCTGGAAACACCATATATTTT.

This chain joins TRBV7-8 and TRBJ2-7; tentatively, D is TRBD2 (6 bases). The germline V and J ends were trimmed by 7 bases and 1 base, with 14 bases remaining between them. This CDR3 has 14 residues. Germline assignment: CDR1 SGHVS and CDR2 FQNEAQ. CDR3 nucleotides: TGTGCCAGCAATAACTGGGACTTATCCTACGAGCAGTACTTC. Translating gives CASNNWDLSYEQYF.

This clone was found once. The rearrangement joins TRBV2 to TRBJ2-5, with D tentatively TRBD2 (6 bases). Looked up from germline, CDR1 is SNHLY and CDR2 is FYNNEI. This CDR3 has 15 residues. The V and J ends lost 2 bases and 2 bases respectively, with 12 bases between them. The CDR3 loop is CASSERGNPQETQYF. The DNA for the CDR3 is TGTGCCAGCAGTGAACGGGGGAACCCTCAAGAGACCCAGTACTTC.

This clone was recorded only once. The chain recombines TRBV9 with TRBJ1-6; tentatively, D is TRBD1 (5 bases). CDR1 is SGDLS and CDR2 is YYNGEE in the germline V gene. The ends were cut back, 4 bases at V and 6 bases at J, with 11 bases in the middle. The CDR3 has 14 amino acids. In DNA form, the CDR3 reads TGTGCCAGCAGCATCGCGGGGACTAATTCACCCCTCCACTTT. This gives the protein CASSIAGTNSPLHF.